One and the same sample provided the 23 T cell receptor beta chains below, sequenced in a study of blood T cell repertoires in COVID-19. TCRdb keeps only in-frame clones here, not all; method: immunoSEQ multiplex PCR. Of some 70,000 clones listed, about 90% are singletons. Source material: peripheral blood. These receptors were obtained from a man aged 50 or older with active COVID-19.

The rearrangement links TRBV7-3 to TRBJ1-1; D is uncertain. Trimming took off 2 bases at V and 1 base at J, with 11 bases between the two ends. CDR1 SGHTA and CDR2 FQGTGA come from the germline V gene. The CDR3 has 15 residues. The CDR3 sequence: CASSLQVVQNTEAFF. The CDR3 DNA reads TGTGCCAGCAGCTTACAGGTTGTGCAGAACACTGAAGCTTTCTTT.

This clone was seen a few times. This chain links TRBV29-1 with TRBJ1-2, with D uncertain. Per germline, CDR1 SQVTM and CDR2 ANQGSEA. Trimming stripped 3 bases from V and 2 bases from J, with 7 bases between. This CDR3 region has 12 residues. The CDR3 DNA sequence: TGCAGCGTTGACAACAGCAACTATGGCTACACCTTC. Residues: CSVDNSNYGYTF. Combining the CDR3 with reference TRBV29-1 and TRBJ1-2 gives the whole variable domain SAVISQKPSRDICQRGTSLTIQCQVDSQVTMMFWYRQQPGQSLTLIATANQGSEATYESGFVIDKFPISRPNLTFSTLTVSNMSPEDSSIYLCSVDNSNYGYTFGSGTRLTVV.

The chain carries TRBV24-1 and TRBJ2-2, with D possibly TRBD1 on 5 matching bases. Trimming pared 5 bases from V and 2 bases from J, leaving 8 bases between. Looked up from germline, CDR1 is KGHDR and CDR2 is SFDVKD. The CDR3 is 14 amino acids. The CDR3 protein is CATSGGLNTGELFF. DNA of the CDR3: TGTGCCACCAGTGGGGGCCTAAACACCGGGGAGCTGTTTTTT.

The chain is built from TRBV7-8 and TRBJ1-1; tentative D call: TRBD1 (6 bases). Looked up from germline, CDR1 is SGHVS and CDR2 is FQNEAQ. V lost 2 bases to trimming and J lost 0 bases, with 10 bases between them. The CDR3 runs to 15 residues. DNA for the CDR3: TGTGCCAGCAGCTTATACGGGGACATGAACACTGAAGCTTTCTTT. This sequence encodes CASSLYGDMNTEAFF.

The CDR3 coding sequence is TGCGCCAGCCAGAGACAGGGGGCAAATCAGCCCCAGCATTTT. Encoded protein: CASQRQGANQPQHF. The chain recombines TRBV10-2 with TRBJ1-5; 10 bases match TRBD1. Germline assignment: CDR1 WSHSY and CDR2 SAAADI. J gave up 4 bases and V 8 bases, and 5 bases lay outside the gene matches. The CDR3 is made up of 14 amino acids.

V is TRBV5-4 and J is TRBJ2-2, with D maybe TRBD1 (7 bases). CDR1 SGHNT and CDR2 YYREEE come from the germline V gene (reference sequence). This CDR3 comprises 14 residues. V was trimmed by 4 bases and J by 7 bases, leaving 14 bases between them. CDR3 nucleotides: TGTGCCAGCAGCCAGGGGGGAAGGGGCGGGGAGCTGTTTTTT. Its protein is CASSQGGRGGELFF.

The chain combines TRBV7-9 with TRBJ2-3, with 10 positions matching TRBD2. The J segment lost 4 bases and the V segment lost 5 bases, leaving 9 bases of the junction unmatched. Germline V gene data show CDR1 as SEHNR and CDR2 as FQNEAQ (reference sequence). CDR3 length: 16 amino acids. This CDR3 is CASSPVLAGRADTQYF. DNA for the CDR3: TGTGCCAGCAGCCCCGTACTAGCGGGAAGGGCAGATACGCAGTATTTT.

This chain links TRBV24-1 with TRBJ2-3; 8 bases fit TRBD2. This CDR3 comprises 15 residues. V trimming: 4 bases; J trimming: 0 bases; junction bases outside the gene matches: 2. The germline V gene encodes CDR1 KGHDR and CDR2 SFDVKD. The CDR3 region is CATSDPSGSTDTQYF. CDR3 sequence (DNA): TGTGCCACCAGTGACCCTAGCGGGAGCACAGATACGCAGTATTTT.

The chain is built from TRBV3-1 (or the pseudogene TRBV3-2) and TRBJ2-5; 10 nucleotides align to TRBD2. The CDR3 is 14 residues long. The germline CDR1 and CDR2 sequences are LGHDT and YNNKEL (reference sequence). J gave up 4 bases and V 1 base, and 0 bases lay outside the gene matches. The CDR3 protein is CASSQGLAGETQYF. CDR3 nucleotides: TGTGCCAGCAGCCAAGGACTAGCGGGAGAGACCCAGTACTTC.

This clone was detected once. Here the CDR3 DNA reads TGTGCCAGCAGTTTGCTAAGCACCCAGCCCCAGCATTTT. It yields the protein CASSLLSTQPQHF. The chain recombines TRBV6-2 or TRBV6-3 with TRBJ1-5; D gene uncertain. The V gene lost 4 bases and the J gene lost 7 bases, with 11 bases spanning the gap. The CDR3 extends over 13 amino acids. In germline, CDR1 is MNHEY, CDR2 SVGEGT.

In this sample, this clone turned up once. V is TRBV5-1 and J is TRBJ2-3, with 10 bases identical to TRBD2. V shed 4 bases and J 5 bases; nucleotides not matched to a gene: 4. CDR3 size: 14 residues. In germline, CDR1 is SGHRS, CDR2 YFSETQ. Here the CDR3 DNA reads TGCGCCAGCAGCAGGACTAGCGGCCAAGATACGCAGTATTTT. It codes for CASSRTSGQDTQYF.

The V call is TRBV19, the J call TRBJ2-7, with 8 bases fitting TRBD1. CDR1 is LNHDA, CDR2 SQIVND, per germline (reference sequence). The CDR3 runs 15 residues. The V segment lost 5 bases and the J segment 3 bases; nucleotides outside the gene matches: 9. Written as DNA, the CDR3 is TGTGCCAGTAGTGCTCTACAGGGGGTAAACTACGAGCAGTACTTC. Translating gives CASSALQGVNYEQYF. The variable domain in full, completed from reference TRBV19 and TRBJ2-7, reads DGGITQSPKYLFRKEGQNVTLSCEQNLNHDAMYWYRQDPGQGLRLIYYSQIVNDFQKGDIAEGYSVSREKKESFPLTVTSAQKNPTAFYLCASSALQGVNYEQYFGPGTRLTVT.

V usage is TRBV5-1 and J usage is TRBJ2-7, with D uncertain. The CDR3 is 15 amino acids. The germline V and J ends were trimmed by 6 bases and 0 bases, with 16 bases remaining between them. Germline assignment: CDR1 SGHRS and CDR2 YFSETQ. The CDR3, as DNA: TGCGCCAGCACCTCAGACACGCCCTTCTCCTACGAGCAGTACTTC. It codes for CASTSDTPFSYEQYF. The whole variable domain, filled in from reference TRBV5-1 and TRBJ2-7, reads KAGVTQTPRYLIKTRGQQVTLSCSPISGHRSVSWYQQTPGQGLQFLFEYFSETQRNKGNFPGRFSGRQFSNSRSEMNVSTLELGDSALYLCASTSDTPFSYEQYFGPGTRLTVT.

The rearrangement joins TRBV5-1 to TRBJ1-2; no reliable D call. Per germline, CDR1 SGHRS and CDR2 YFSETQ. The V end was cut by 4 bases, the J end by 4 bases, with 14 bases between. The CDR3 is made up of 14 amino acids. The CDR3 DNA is TGCGCCAGCAGCAGTAGGGAGTCAACCTATGGCTACACCTTC. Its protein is CASSSRESTYGYTF.

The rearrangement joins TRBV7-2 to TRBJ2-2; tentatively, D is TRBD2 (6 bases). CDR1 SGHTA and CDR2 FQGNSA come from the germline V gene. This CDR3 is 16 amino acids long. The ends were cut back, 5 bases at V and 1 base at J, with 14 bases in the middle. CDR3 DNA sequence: TGTGCCAGCAGCCCCCGGGTTAGCGGGAACACCGGGGAGCTGTTTTTT. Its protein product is CASSPRVSGNTGELFF. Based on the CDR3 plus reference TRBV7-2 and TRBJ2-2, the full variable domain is GAGVSQSPSNKVTEKGKDVELRCDPISGHTALYWYRQSLGQGLEFLIYFQGNSAPDKSGLPSDRFSAERTGGSVSTLTIQRTQQEDSAVYLCASSPRVSGNTGELFFGEGSRLTVL.

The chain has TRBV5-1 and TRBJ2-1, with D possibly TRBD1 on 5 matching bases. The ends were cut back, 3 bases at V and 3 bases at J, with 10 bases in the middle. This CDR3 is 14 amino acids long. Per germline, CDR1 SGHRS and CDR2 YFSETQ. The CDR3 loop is CASSSETGYNEQFF. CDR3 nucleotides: TGCGCCAGCAGCTCCGAAACAGGCTACAATGAGCAGTTCTTC. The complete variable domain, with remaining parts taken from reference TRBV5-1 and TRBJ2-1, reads KAGVTQTPRYLIKTRGQQVTLSCSPISGHRSVSWYQQTPGQGLQFLFEYFSETQRNKGNFPGRFSGRQFSNSRSEMNVSTLELGDSALYLCASSSETGYNEQFFGPGTRLTVL.

The CDR3 sequence: CASYRNTEAFF. DNA of the CDR3: TGTGCCAGCTACAGGAACACTGAAGCTTTCTTT. J is TRBJ1-1 and V is TRBV28; unclear D gene. V lost 8 bases and J 1 base, leaving 5 bases between the germline ends. Germline V gene sequence: CDR1 MDHEN, CDR2 SYDVKM. The CDR3 covers 11 residues. The full variable domain, rest sourced from reference TRBV28 and TRBJ1-1, is DVKVTQSSRYLVKRTGEKVFLECVQDMDHENMFWYRQDPGLGLRLIYFSYDVKMKEKGDIPEGYSVSREKKERFSLILESASTNQTSMYLCASYRNTEAFFGQGTRLTVV.

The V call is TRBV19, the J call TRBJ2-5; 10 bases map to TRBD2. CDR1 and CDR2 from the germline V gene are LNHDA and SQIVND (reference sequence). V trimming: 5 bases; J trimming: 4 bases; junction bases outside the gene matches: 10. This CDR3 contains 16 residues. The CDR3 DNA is TGTGCCAGTAGTCCATGGACTAGCGGTCGGGCAGAGACCCAGTACTTC. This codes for CASSPWTSGRAETQYF.

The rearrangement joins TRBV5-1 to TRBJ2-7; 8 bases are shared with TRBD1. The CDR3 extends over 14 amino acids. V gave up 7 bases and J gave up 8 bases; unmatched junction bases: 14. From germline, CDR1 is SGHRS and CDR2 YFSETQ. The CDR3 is CASETGTGSTQQYF. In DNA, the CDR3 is TGCGCCAGCGAGACCGGGACAGGCTCTACGCAGCAGTACTTC.

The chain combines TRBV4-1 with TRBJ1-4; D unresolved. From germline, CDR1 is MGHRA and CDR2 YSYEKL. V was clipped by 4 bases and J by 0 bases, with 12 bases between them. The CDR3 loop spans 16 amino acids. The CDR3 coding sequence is TGCGCCAGCAGCCCCAGGTCGGATACAACTAATGAAAAACTGTTTTTT. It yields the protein CASSPRSDTTNEKLFF.

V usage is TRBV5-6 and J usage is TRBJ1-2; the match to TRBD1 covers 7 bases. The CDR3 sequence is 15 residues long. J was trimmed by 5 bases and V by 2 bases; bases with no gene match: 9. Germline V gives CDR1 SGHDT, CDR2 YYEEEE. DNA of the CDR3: TGTGCCAGCAGCTTAAAGGGACAGTACCTATATGGCTACACCTTC. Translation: CASSLKGQYLYGYTF.

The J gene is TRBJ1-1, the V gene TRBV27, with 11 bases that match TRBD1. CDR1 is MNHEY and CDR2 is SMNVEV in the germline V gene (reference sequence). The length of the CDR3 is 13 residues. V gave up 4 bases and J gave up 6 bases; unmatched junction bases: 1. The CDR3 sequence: CASSWDRGAEAFF. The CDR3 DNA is TGTGCCAGCAGTTGGGACAGGGGGGCTGAAGCTTTCTTT.

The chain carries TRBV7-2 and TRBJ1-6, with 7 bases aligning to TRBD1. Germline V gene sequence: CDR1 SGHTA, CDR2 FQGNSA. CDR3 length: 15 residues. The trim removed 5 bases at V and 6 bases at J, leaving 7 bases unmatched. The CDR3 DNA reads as TGTGCCAGCAGCCTACGCCGGGACAGTAATTCACCCCTCCACTTT. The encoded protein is CASSLRRDSNSPLHF.